Listed below are T cell receptor beta chains from one sample, sequenced in a study of OX40 agonist ivuxolimab in advanced cancers. The protocol was immunoSEQ multiplex PCR, while the TCRdb copy is restricted to in-frame clones and leaves out a portion. The sample contains approximately 80,000 clones, roughly 88% of which appear only once. The material was CD4+ or CD8+ T cells sorted from blood, obtained in a trial of the OX40 agonist ivuxolimab. Receptors originate from an adult with an advanced solid tumor such as melanoma, head and neck, liver or kidney cancer. Both conserved end residues are part of each CDR3. A D gene is named only where the DNA matches it firmly. Not every row has a clone size; where given, it reads once, few, many or a size class.

D gene,J gene,V gene,clone size,CDR3 DNA,CDR3 protein
.,TRBJ1-1,TRBV4-2,.,TGTGCCAGCAGCCCCGGCCGGTGGGATAGTGGTGAAGCTTTCTTT,CASSPGRWDSGEAFF
.,TRBJ2-7,TRBV2,.,TGTGCCAGCACCCGGGACAACGAGCAGTACTTC,CASTRDNEQYF
TRBD2,TRBJ2-6,TRBV11-2,.,TGTGCCAGCAGCTTAACTGGACGGGGGGCTGGGGCCAACGTCCTGACTTTC,CASSLTGRGAGANVLTF
.,TRBJ2-5,TRBV11-2,.,TGTGCCAGCAGCTTAGAGGCCCCGGGGGGCGCGAAAGAGACCCAGTACTTC,CASSLEAPGGAKETQYF
TRBD1,TRBJ1-3,TRBV4-2,.,TGTGCCAGCAGCCAGGACCCGACAGGGGAATCGAGGCCAAACACCATATATTTT,CASSQDPTGESRPNTIYF
TRBD1,TRBJ2-7,TRBV4-3,.,TGCGCCAGCAGCCAAGTCCAGGGGGCCCACGAGCAGTACTTC,CASSQVQGAHEQYF
.,TRBJ2-5,TRBV19,once,TGTGCCAGTAGTATAAGAGCTGAGACCCAGTACTTC,CASSIRAETQYF
.,TRBJ2-2,TRBV7-6,.,TGTGCCAGCAGCTTAGTCACAGCGGGCACCGGGGAGCTGTTTTTT,CASSLVTAGTGELFF
TRBD2,TRBJ2-7,TRBV28,.,TGTGCCAGCAGTTTATCACCCACTGGGACTAGCTATTTAACTCCCTACGAGCAGTACTTC,CASSLSPTGTSYLTPYEQYF
TRBD2,TRBJ2-1,TRBV5-6,.,TGTGCCAGCAGCGTCCGGGTAGCGGGTACCAATGAGCAGTTCTTC,CASSVRVAGTNEQFF
.,TRBJ1-2,TRBV11-2,.,TGTGCCAGCAGCTTAGATGTTTGGGCAGCTCCTAACTATGGCTACACCTTC,CASSLDVWAAPNYGYTF
TRBD2,TRBJ2-2,TRBV7-6,.,TGTGCCAGCAGCACGGCCGCGGGGGATAACACCGGGGAGCTGTTTTTT,CASSTAAGDNTGELFF
.,TRBJ2-4,TRBV7-2,.,TGTGCCAGCAGCCCGGGACTTGGGGCCAACATTCAGTACTTC,CASSPGLGANIQYF
TRBD2,TRBJ2-2,TRBV7-2,.,TGTGCCAGCAGCTTAGAAGTAGCGGGAAACACCGGGGAGCTGTTTTTT,CASSLEVAGNTGELFF
.,TRBJ2-7,TRBV28,.,TGTGCCAGCAGTAATACATTCTCCTACGAGCAGTACTTC,CASSNTFSYEQYF
TRBD1,TRBJ2-7,TRBV5-8,.,TGTGCCAGCAGGGGGACAGGATATCGACACGAGCAGTACTTC,CASRGTGYRHEQYF
TRBD1,TRBJ2-1,TRBV2,.,TGTGCCAGCACCGCCAGGGGGAGCGTCTACAATGAGCAGTTCTTC,CASTARGSVYNEQFF
.,TRBJ2-2,TRBV13,.,TGTGCCAGCAGCTTAGGAAAGAACACCGGGGAGCTGTTTTTT,CASSLGKNTGELFF
.,TRBJ1-2,TRBV2,.,TGTGCCAGCAGTGATGGGGGTCTTGATTATGGCTACACCTTC,CASSDGGLDYGYTF
TRBD1,TRBJ2-5,TRBV30,.,TGTGCTCACAGGGGGCTGAGCGAGACCCAGTACTTC,CAHRGLSETQYF
.,TRBJ1-5,TRBV4-3,.,TGCGCCAGCAGCCAATTTAACAGGGACAATCAGCCCCAGCATTTT,CASSQFNRDNQPQHF
.,TRBJ2-7,TRBV2,.,TGTGCCAGCAGAATGCAGTCCTACGAGCAGTACTTC,CASRMQSYEQYF
.,TRBJ1-2,TRBV5-6,.,TGTGCCAGCAGGTCTAGAGACACCGCTAACTATGGCTACACCTTC,CASRSRDTANYGYTF
.,TRBJ1-5,TRBV6-5,few,TGTGCCAGCAGCAGGGGCCTGCATCAGCCCCAGCATTTT,CASSRGLHQPQHF
TRBD2,TRBJ2-1,TRBV10-3,.,TGTGCCATCAGACCAGGGACTAGCGGGAGGGGTTATGAGCAGTTCTTC,CAIRPGTSGRGYEQFF
TRBD2,TRBJ2-1,TRBV19,few,TGTGCCAGTAGTATACGGTCTAGCGGAGTCGATGAGCAGTTCTTC,CASSIRSSGVDEQFF
TRBD2,TRBJ2-1,TRBV6-1,few,TGTGCCAGCAGTGAATCGGGTAGCGGGGGTCCCTACAATGAGCAGTTCTTC,CASSESGSGGPYNEQFF
.,TRBJ1-5,TRBV27,.,TGTGCCAGCAGCTACCAATCCCCGTCGGGGGCCCGCAATCAGCCCCAGCATTTT,CASSYQSPSGARNQPQHF
TRBD1,TRBJ2-1,TRBV7-2,.,TGTGCCAGCAGCTTCCGGACAGGGGAGCCCCGTAATGAGCAGTTCTTC,CASSFRTGEPRNEQFF
.,TRBJ1-5,TRBV27,.,TGTGCCAGCAGCTCCAGGTGGGGCAGACCCTATAGCAATCAGCCCCAGCATTTT,CASSSRWGRPYSNQPQHF
.,TRBJ2-1,TRBV7-2,once,TGTGCCAGCAGCTTAGGCTGGACAAGGGGGTCGGAGTTCTTC,CASSLGWTRGSEFF
TRBD1,TRBJ2-3,TRBV9,once,TGTGCCAGCAGCGACCGGGACAGGGCTGCAGATACGCAGTATTTT,CASSDRDRAADTQYF
.,TRBJ2-7,TRBV6-5,.,TGTGCCAGCAGCCGTGCGGGACAGCCGTCCTACGAGCAGTACTTC,CASSRAGQPSYEQYF
.,TRBJ1-5,TRBV19,.,TGTGCCACTAGACAGGTGGAGAAAGATCAGCCCCAGCATTTT,CATRQVEKDQPQHF
TRBD2,TRBJ2-2,TRBV7-2,.,TGTGCCAGCAGCGGGGCGGGAGGATCGAACACCGGGGAGCTGTTTTTT,CASSGAGGSNTGELFF
TRBD1,TRBJ2-5,TRBV18,.,TGTGCCAGCTCACCTGGGACAGGGGATGGGGAGACCCAGTACTTC,CASSPGTGDGETQYF
TRBD2,TRBJ2-3,TRBV4-3,.,TGCGCCAGCAGCCAAGGGGGGGCGGGAGGAGATACGCAGTATTTT,CASSQGGAGGDTQYF
.,TRBJ1-5,TRBV5-6,.,TGTGCCAGCAGCGGGGGTTCCATACCCAATCAGCCCCAGCATTTT,CASSGGSIPNQPQHF
.,TRBJ2-1,TRBV21-1,.,TGTGCCAGCAGCAATTCCTTAAGCTGGCCCTCCTACAATGAGCAGTTCTTC,CASSNSLSWPSYNEQFF
TRBD1,TRBJ2-5,TRBV7-3,few,TGTGCCAGCAGTGTGGACAGGGAAGAGACCCAGTACTTC,CASSVDREETQYF
.,TRBJ1-1,TRBV5-1,.,TGCGCCAGCAGCTTGGAGGGCACTGAAGCTTTCTTT,CASSLEGTEAFF
.,TRBJ1-1,TRBV7-8,.,TGTGCCAGCAGCTTAGAGGCGGGGACGGGACAATTTGAAGCTTTCTTT,CASSLEAGTGQFEAFF
.,TRBJ2-1,TRBV7-6,.,TGTGCCAGCAGCTTATTTCGCGGGAATGAGCAGTTCTTC,CASSLFRGNEQFF
.,TRBJ2-7,TRBV6-5,.,TGTGCCAGCAAGGGTATCTACGAGCAGTACTTC,CASKGIYEQYF
.,TRBJ2-7,TRBV27,.,TGTGCCAGCAGTGCCTCTAAGCTTTCCTACGAGCAGTACTTC,CASSASKLSYEQYF
.,TRBJ2-2,TRBV6-5,.,TGTGCCAGCAGTTACGGTGGGGACACCGGGGAGCTGTTTTTT,CASSYGGDTGELFF
TRBD1,TRBJ2-1,TRBV19,few,TGTGCCAGTAGTATGTGGGACAGCGCCTACAATGAGCAGTTCTTC,CASSMWDSAYNEQFF
TRBD1,TRBJ2-7,TRBV27,once,TGTGCCAGCAGTCCCACACCCGGGACAGGGTTCTACGAGCAGTACTTC,CASSPTPGTGFYEQYF
.,TRBJ1-6,TRBV30,.,TGTGCCCGGACGGTGAATAATTCACCCCTCCACTTT,CARTVNNSPLHF
.,TRBJ1-2,TRBV4-1,.,TGCGCCAGCAGCCCCGGCCACAGTGATAACTATGGCTACACCTTC,CASSPGHSDNYGYTF
.,TRBJ1-3,TRBV2,.,TGTGCCAGCAGTGAATCCAAGGGCATCTCTGGAAACACCATATATTTT,CASSESKGISGNTIYF
.,TRBJ1-5,TRBV15,once,TGTGCCACCAGCAGAGATGGGCGGTATAGCAATCAGCCCCAGCATTTT,CATSRDGRYSNQPQHF
.,TRBJ2-5,TRBV28,.,TGTGCCAGCAGTTTACCGGGACTGCAAGAGACCCAGTACTTC,CASSLPGLQETQYF
.,TRBJ2-3,TRBV28,.,TGTGCCAGCAGTTCACAGGGTTTTACTAGCACAGATACGCAGTATTTT,CASSSQGFTSTDTQYF
TRBD1,TRBJ1-2,TRBV28,.,TGTGCCAGCAGGACTACCGGGACAGGGGGCTTCAGCTACACCTTC,CASRTTGTGGFSYTF